Listed below are T cell receptor beta chains from one sample, sequenced in a study of post-analysis software for immune sequencing data. TCRdb re-analysed the PCR reads in MiXCR, keeping a single row per CDR3 protein. In the table there are some 700,000 distinct CDR3 sequences, approximately 60% of which are singletons. Material: blood. Receptor source: a girl aged 2 to 10 with multiple sclerosis. Each CDR3 is given with its conserved first and last residue. Fields, in order: V gene, CDR3 length, CDR3 protein.

TRBV11-3 | 17 | CASSLRGIAFGGETQYF
TRBV27 | 14 | CASSLIVGNQPQHF
TRBV5-1 | 13 | CASSPQTNYGYTF
TRBV20-1 | 15 | CSGAREGRLSYEQYF
TRBV5-5 | 13 | CASSPTLGTEQYF
TRBV10-2 | 14 | CASSEGTGWQPQHF
TRBV20-1 | 15 | CSAVPGGGASDTQYF
TRBV6-2/TRBV6-3 | 16 | CASSYIGGLVLYGYTF
TRBV6-5 | 14 | CASSGRGDNNEQFF
TRBV20-1 | 14 | CSAGTGRTYNEQFF
TRBV29-1 | 11 | CSDVRRSTQYF
TRBV6-1 | 13 | CASSEGTWAEAFF
TRBV6-1 | 16 | CASSSLVAASTDTQYF
TRBV7-2 | 14 | CASSATANNEKLFF
TRBV29-1 | 11 | CSVWGTRSYTF
TRBV12-3/TRBV12-4 | 11 | CASSAGGEQFF
TRBV11-2 | 11 | CASSLQAPQFF
TRBV24-1 | 15 | CATSDLDRDTDTQYF
TRBV5-1 | 18 | CASSPGTSGGHSTDTQYF
TRBV4-2 | 17 | CASSQALASSSYNEQFF
TRBV4-1 | 16 | CASSTIGQDPDYGYTF
TRBV6-2/TRBV6-3 | 13 | CASSLELSGELFF
TRBV29-1 | 15 | CSVERSGTSSYEQYF
TRBV4-1 | 14 | CASSQGGSSYGYTF
TRBV7-2 | 16 | CASSPRGVYTLPGYTF
TRBV7-3 | 14 | CASSPEPLGNEQFF
TRBV27 | 18 | CASSPRGAQWNQNTEAFF
TRBV6-2/TRBV6-3 | 15 | CASPRDDFLNQPQHF
TRBV11-2 | 15 | CASSLGRGRNTEAFF
TRBV7-8 | 14 | CASSPTPGGPEAFF
TRBV6-2/TRBV6-3 | 13 | CASGRRGDTEAFF
TRBV12-3/TRBV12-4 | 16 | CASRHFPTEYADTQYF
TRBV20-1 | 14 | CSEKGGGGNQPQHF
TRBV20-1 | 14 | CSAHDWAPRNEQFF
TRBV6-1 | 16 | CASSEIKVSLRNGYTF
TRBV6-6 | 16 | CASSPGGGGGTDTQYF
TRBV20-1 | 13 | CSARVHSNYEQYF
TRBV12-3/TRBV12-4 | 16 | CASSSGQGRRHTEAFF
TRBV6-6 | 15 | CASSRRVDGANVLTF
TRBV6-4 | 14 | CASSSGRVGNEQFF
TRBV6-5 | 14 | CASSSAGLPNEQFF
TRBV13 | 14 | CASSPELADETQYF